What follows are 14 T cell receptor beta chains derived from one specimen sequenced in a study of graft-versus-host responses after intestinal transplantation. Measured with immunoSEQ multiplex PCR; TCRdb has only the in-frame clones, and not every one. The repertoire consists of 80,000 to 100,000 clones, with about nine tenths occurring once and the leading ten covering 0.15% to 0.2%. The antigens of these receptors remain unknown. This sample comprised unstimulated CD4+ T cells sorted from spleen or lymph node cells, obtained before transplant. Receptors originate from a human donor who was the organ donor for an intestinal transplant.

V usage is TRBV7-2 and J usage is TRBJ2-7, with TRBD1 matching 8 bases. V was pared by 5 bases and J by 2 bases, with 5 bases of the junction left unmatched. CDR1 SGHTA and CDR2 FQGNSA come from the germline V gene. The CDR3 is 14 residues long. The CDR3 is CASSQEQGAYEQYF. The CDR3 DNA reads as TGTGCCAGCAGCCAAGAACAGGGGGCCTACGAGCAGTACTTC.

The rearrangement uses TRBV19 and TRBJ2-1, with TRBD2 matching 10 bases. The CDR3 extends over 15 amino acids. Germline assignment: CDR1 LNHDA and CDR2 SQIVND (reference sequence). After removal of 8 bases from V and 5 bases from J, the junction contained 9 bases not matched to a gene. CDR3 nucleotides: TGTGCCAGTCGGAGCGGGGGGGCCCTTGACAATGAGCAGTTCTTC. As protein: CASRSGGALDNEQFF.

The chain uses TRBV18 and TRBJ2-1; D might be TRBD1 (5 bases). CDR3 length equals 12 residues. CDR1 and CDR2 (germline): KGHSH, LQKENI. V gave up 4 bases and J gave up 6 bases, with 7 bases separating them. CDR3 nucleotide sequence: TGTGCCAGCTCACTCCAGGGCAATGAGCAGTTCTTC. This gives the protein CASSLQGNEQFF. Complete variable domain (other parts from reference TRBV18 and TRBJ2-1): NAGVMQNPRHLVRRRGQEARLRCSPMKGHSHVYWYRQLPEEGLKFMVYLQKENIIDESGMPKERFSAEFPKEGPSILRIQQVVRGDSAAYFCASSLQGNEQFFGPGTRLTVL.

The chain recombines TRBV14 with TRBJ1-1; D gene uncertain. The CDR3 consists of 13 residues. Trimming pared 0 bases from V and 1 base from J, leaving 3 bases between. Germline CDR1 is SGHDN and CDR2 is FVKESK. The CDR3 DNA reads TGTGCCAGCAGCCAAGACAGGAACACTGAAGCTTTCTTT. It yields the protein CASSQDRNTEAFF.

The gene calls are TRBV7-2 and TRBJ2-1; 10 nucleotides agree with TRBD2. The germline CDR1 and CDR2 sequences are SGHTA and FQGNSA. Germline trimming cut 2 bases from V and 9 bases from J; bases unmatched to any gene: 4. The CDR3 has 14 amino acids. DNA for the CDR3: TGTGCCAGCAGCTTAACTAGCGGGGTAACTGAGCAGTTCTTC. Translating it yields CASSLTSGVTEQFF.

The chain recombines TRBV14 with TRBJ2-1, with 9 bases matching TRBD2. V lost 0 bases and J lost 0; bases outside the gene matches: 6. The CDR3 is 18 residues long. Germline loops: CDR1 SGHDN, CDR2 FVKESK. The CDR3, as DNA: TGTGCCAGCAGCCAAGAGGCTAGCGGGGCGAGCTCCTACAATGAGCAGTTCTTC. This encodes CASSQEASGASSYNEQFF.

The chain joins TRBV27 to TRBJ1-1, with no clear D. Germline V gives CDR1 MNHEY, CDR2 SMNVEV (reference sequence). The V end lost 7 bases, the J end lost 6 bases, and 6 bases lay between the germline ends. This CDR3 contains 10 residues. CDR3 DNA sequence: TGTGCCAGCATCAGGTCTGAAGCTTTCTTT. Translating gives CASIRSEAFF.

CDR3 in DNA: TGTGCCAGCAGCTTGACAGGGATAGTCTACGAGCAGTACTTC. As protein: CASSLTGIVYEQYF. The chain carries TRBV5-6 and TRBJ2-7; tentatively, D is TRBD1 (6 bases). Trimming removed 1 base from V and 3 bases from J, with 11 bases in between. The CDR3 covers 14 residues. Germline V gives CDR1 SGHDT, CDR2 YYEEEE.

This sequence joins TRBV12-5 and TRBJ2-6; TRBD1 aligns across 7 bases. V lost 0 bases and J lost 1; bases outside the gene matches: 21. The germline V gene encodes CDR1 LGHNT and CDR2 FRNRAP. The CDR3 spans 23 residues. In nucleotides, the CDR3 is TGTGCTAGTGGTTTGGTTGACCTCAGGACAGGCCCAATCTCCGCATCTGGGGCCAACGTCCTGACTTTC. It codes for CASGLVDLRTGPISASGANVLTF.

The chain uses TRBV5-1 and TRBJ2-3; the D is unclear. Trimming left V 0 bases short and J 0 bases short, with 11 bases between. The germline V gene has CDR1 SGHRS and CDR2 YFSETQ. The CDR3 is 16 amino acids. The CDR3 sequence: CASSLAPTPSTDTQYF. The CDR3 DNA reads TGCGCCAGCAGCTTGGCCCCTACCCCGAGCACAGATACGCAGTATTTT.

A single count supports this clone. This chain links TRBV12-2 with TRBJ2-7; the D segment call TRBD2 is taken from the table without a DNA check. TRBV12-2 is reported as a pseudogene. This CDR3 is 14 amino acids long. CDR3 nucleotide sequence: TGTGCAAGTCGCCCCGGGCCAAGGGAGAGCGAGCAGTACTTC. Protein product: CASRPGPRESEQYF.

V gene TRBV7-2 combines with J gene TRBJ2-7; 7 bases are shared with TRBD2. The CDR3 is 16 residues long. Unmatched junction bases numbered 12, after V lost 1 base and J lost 6 bases. The V gene's germline CDR1 is SGHTA and CDR2 FQGNSA. As DNA, the CDR3 is TGTGCCAGCAGCTTAGGGCCCAGCGGGGCCACCCGCGAGCAGTACTTC. This gives the protein CASSLGPSGATREQYF.

The V and J genes are TRBV20-1 and TRBJ1-1; the match to TRBD1 covers 7 bases. The length of the CDR3 is 10 residues. The germline V gene encodes CDR1 DFQATT and CDR2 SNEGSKA (reference sequence). This CDR3 reads CRPGGTEAFF. The CDR3 DNA reads TGCAGGCCAGGGGGGACTGAAGCTTTCTTT.

In DNA, the CDR3 is TGTGCCAGCAGTTACTCTCAGGGTTTGGGCGAGCAGTACTTC. It specifies CASSYSQGLGEQYF. The chain carries TRBV6-5 and TRBJ2-7; D possibly corresponds to TRBD1 (5 bases). The CDR3 runs to 14 residues. Germline loops: CDR1 MNHEY, CDR2 SVGAGI. The ends were cut back, 0 bases at V and 6 bases at J, with 12 bases in the middle.